A single sample gave rise to the 27 T cell receptor beta chains below, sequenced in a study of tumor-infiltrating lymphocytes in primary liver carcinoma. From around 520 ng of total RNA, TCR beta-specific cDNA was reverse-transcribed using a constant-region primer. Modified slightly, ARM-PCR produced TCR beta libraries over three nested multiplex PCR rounds. The first two PCR rounds used TRBV1-TRBV30 forward primers with a C-beta reverse primer, 10 cycles each. MiXCR was run by TCRdb on the multiplex PCR reads, yielding one entry per CDR3 protein. The sample records 85,000 to 100,000 distinct CDR3 sequences, 65% to 70% being singletons. Scientists recovered RNA and DNA together from roughly 21-30 mg of unsorted bulk tissue. Source material: tumor-adjacent normal liver tissue. These receptors came from a man aged 40-55 years with primary liver carcinoma and hepatitis B virus infection.

A note on this clonotype: An end of the junction differs from the germline gene, which may be a read error. V and J are TRBV11-1 and TRBJ2-3; D might be TRBD2 (6 bases). The CDR3 spans 19 residues. The germline V gene encodes CDR1 SGHAT and CDR2 FQDESV (reference sequence). The CDR3: CVSSSGGGSVGARTDTQYF. CDR3 coding DNA: TGTGTCAGCAGCTCTGGGGGAGGCTCTGTTGGAGCCCGCACAGATACGCAGTATTTT.

This clonotype was detected a few times. V and J are TRBV28 and TRBJ1-1; D is ambiguous. Germline values: CDR1 MDHEN, CDR2 SYDVKM. Trimming left V 3 bases short and J 8 bases short, with 7 bases between. This CDR3 region has 11 residues. The DNA of the CDR3 is TGTGCCAGCAGTTTGAATGTCGAAGCTTTCTTT. Translated: CASSLNVEAFF.

Points on this clonotype: Compared with germline, one end of the junction differs, possibly owing to a read error. The CDR3 coding sequence is TGTGCCAGCTATTTGGGAGGTGGCAGCTTCAATATGACGTCGTCTAGCACAGATACGCAATATTTT. Residues: CASYLGGGSFNMTSSSTDTQYF. This chain links TRBV11-2 with TRBJ2-3; maybe TRBD2 (6 bases). The length of the CDR3 is 22 residues. The germline V gene encodes CDR1 SGHAT and CDR2 FQNNGV.

Concerning this clonotype: Since a much larger clone is just one base distant, this may be a read error. The rearrangement uses TRBV6-6 and TRBJ2-5; the match to TRBD2 covers 12 bases. Germline CDR1 MNHNY, CDR2 SVGAGI (reference sequence). The CDR3 runs to 15 residues. Here the CDR3 DNA reads TGTACCAGCAGTCTCGGGACTAGCGGGCAAGAGACCCAGTACTTC. Amino acids: CTSSLGTSGQETQYF.

Regarding this clonotype: One base away lies a much larger clone, so this may be a sequencing read error. V is TRBV6-6 and J is TRBJ2-3, with 8 bases fitting TRBD1. Germline CDR1 is MNHNY and CDR2 is SVGAGI (reference sequence). The CDR3 is 17 amino acids. CDR3 region: CASSYPDRGFSIDTQYF. The CDR3 coding sequence is TGTGCCAGCAGTTACCCCGACAGGGGCTTTAGCATAGATACGCAGTATTTT.

This clonotype was observed a few times. A read error may be the cause here, since a much bigger clone is one base away. V gene TRBV4-1 combines with J gene TRBJ1-5; unclear D gene. Germline V gene lookup returns CDR1 MGHRA and CDR2 YSYEKL. This CDR3 region has 13 residues. The CDR3 coding sequence is TGTGCCAGCAGCCATGATTCTCTTCAGCCCCAGCATTTT. It translates to CASSHDSLQPQHF.

In regard to this clonotype: No conserved phenylalanine or tryptophan ends this CDR3, so it is likely a read error. The DNA is left out, because the CDR3 cannot be placed on it with certainty; the CDR3 is given as TCRdb lists it. CDR3 sequence reads: CTSSYSSTSGKGGGFL. This rearrangement joins TRBV11-2 to TRBJ2-1; the table names TRBD2, a call not compared with the DNA. The CDR3 has 16 amino acids, counting both end residues. Germline V gene lookup returns CDR1 SGHAT and CDR2 FQNNGV.

V gene TRBV5-1 combines with J gene TRBJ1-2; 8 positions agree with TRBD1. CDR1 and CDR2 from the germline V gene are SGHRS and YFSETQ. The CDR3 runs 14 residues. V lost 5 bases, J lost 4 bases, and 7 bases stayed unmatched. CDR3 protein: CASRGQGGAYGYTF. As DNA, the CDR3 is TGCGCCAGCAGAGGACAGGGCGGGGCCTATGGCTACACCTTC.

The rearrangement uses TRBV11-2 and TRBJ2-7, with D tentatively TRBD1 (6 bases). The ends were cut back, 1 base at V and 7 bases at J, with 17 bases in the middle. Germline V CDR1 and CDR2: SGHAT, FQNNGV. The CDR3 covers 15 residues. The CDR3 protein is CASSLVLGATWEQYF. The CDR3 bases are TGTGCCAGCAGCTTAGTTCTGGGGGCGACGTGGGAGCAGTACTTC.

This clonotype was recorded at least ten times. The chain employs TRBV6-2 or TRBV6-3 and TRBJ2-1; unclear D gene. The V and J ends lost 4 bases and 7 bases respectively, with 5 bases between them. The germline gives CDR1 MNHEY, CDR2 SVGEGT. The CDR3 runs to 11 residues. CDR3 sequence: CASSWGNEQFF. In DNA, the CDR3 is TGTGCCAGCAGTTGGGGTAATGAGCAGTTCTTC.

Points on this clonotype: The conserved closing phenylalanine or tryptophan is absent in this CDR3, likely reflecting a read error. The DNA is left out, because the CDR3 cannot be placed on it with certainty; the CDR3 is given as TCRdb lists it. This rearrangement joins TRBV11-2 to TRBJ2-7; TRBD2, the table's D call, was not compared with the DNA. CDR1 and CDR2 (germline): SGHAT, FQNNGV. The CDR3 length is 13 residues, termini included. The CDR3 is CANSLGLGGVEYL.

In its sample, this clonotype was seen many times. The chain is built from TRBV12-3 or TRBV12-4 and TRBJ1-1; maybe TRBD1 (5 bases). The CDR3 contains 15 residues. Between the trimmed V and J ends, which lost 3 bases and 2 bases, there was a span of 13 bases. The CDR3, as DNA: TGTGCCAGCAGTTTTTCCGGACACACCAACACTGAAGCTTTCTTT. It yields the protein CASSFSGHTNTEAFF.

This clonotype occurred many times. The rearrangement uses TRBV5-1 and TRBJ2-3; perhaps TRBD1 as D (6 bases). CDR1 is SGHRS and CDR2 is YFSETQ in the germline V gene. Trimming stripped 0 bases from V and 5 bases from J, with 13 bases between. The length of the CDR3 is 15 residues. The CDR3 region has the DNA TGCGCCAGCAGCTTGGGGCAGGGGAATGGAGATACGCAGTATTTT. It specifies CASSLGQGNGDTQYF. Based on the CDR3 plus reference TRBV5-1 and TRBJ2-3, the full variable domain is KAGVTQTPRYLIKTRGQQVTLSCSPISGHRSVSWYQQTPGQGLQFLFEYFSETQRNKGNFPGRFSGRQFSNSRSEMNVSTLELGDSALYLCASSLGQGNGDTQYFGPGTRLTVL.

In this sample, this clonotype turned up many times. The V gene is TRBV7-9, the J gene TRBJ2-6; tentative D call: TRBD2 (6 bases). Trimming took 3 bases from V and 2 from J, leaving 11 bases between them. Per germline, CDR1 SEHNR and CDR2 FQNEAQ (reference sequence). The CDR3 loop spans 16 amino acids. In DNA, the CDR3 is TGTGCCAGCAGCTTCCTTACGGGGGCTGGGGCCAACGTCCTGACTTTC. Its translation is CASSFLTGAGANVLTF. Together with reference TRBV7-9 and TRBJ2-6, the CDR3 gives the full variable domain: DTGVSQNPRHKITKRGQNVTFRCDPISEHNRLYWYRQTLGQGPEFLTYFQNEAQLEKSRLLSDRFSAERPKGSFSTLEIQRTEQGDSAMYLCASSFLTGAGANVLTFGAGSRLTVL.

In regard to this clonotype: One end of the junction does not line up with germline, which may come from a read error. J is TRBJ2-6 and V is TRBV29-1; D possibly matches TRBD1 or TRBD2 (5 bases each). The CDR3 length is 15 residues. Germline V gene lookup returns CDR1 SQVTM and CDR2 ANQGSEA. The chain's CDR3 is CSVAPGRTGANVLIF. The DNA of the CDR3 is TGTAGCGTTGCGCCGGGTAGGACTGGGGCCAACGTCCTGATTTTC.

This clonotype occurred a few times. A much larger clone lies one base from this, so it may be a read error. The chain combines TRBV10-1 with TRBJ2-7; D is undetermined. The CDR3 sequence is 9 residues long. Germline V gene sequence: CDR1 WNHNN, CDR2 SYGVQD (reference sequence). CDR3 DNA sequence: TGCGTCGAATCTCAAGAGCAGTACTTC. This gives the protein CVESQEQYF.

This clonotype was detected only a few times. J is TRBJ1-3 and V is TRBV6-5; no clear D. Between the trimmed V and J ends, which lost 5 bases and 0 bases, there was a span of 11 bases. The CDR3 covers 15 residues. Germline values: CDR1 MNHEY, CDR2 SVGAGI. The CDR3 protein is CASSKRSSSGNTIYF. The CDR3, as DNA: TGTGCCAGCAGTAAAAGGTCAAGCTCTGGAAACACCATATATTTT.

This sequence joins TRBV11-1 and TRBJ2-3; the D gene is possibly TRBD2 (6 bases). The ends were cut back, 0 bases at V and 0 bases at J, with 7 bases in the middle. Germline loops: CDR1 SGHAT, CDR2 FQDESV (reference sequence). CDR3 length equals 15 residues. The CDR3 nucleotides read TGTGCCAGCAGCTTAGCGGGAGGAAGCACAGATACGCAGTATTTT. Translation gives CASSLAGGSTDTQYF.

The sample holds a few counts of this clonotype. Since no conserved phenylalanine or tryptophan closes the CDR3, a read error is the likely cause. The CDR3 reads CASSSPGQGDEQYL. CDR3 in DNA: TGTGCCAGTAGCTCACCGGGACAGGGCGACGAGCAGTACCTC. The gene calls are TRBV11-2 and TRBJ2-7, with 9 bases aligning to TRBD1. Germline V gene sequence: CDR1 SGHAT, CDR2 FQNNGV. CDR3 length equals 14 residues.

Regarding this clonotype: At one boundary the junction diverges from the germline segment, which might be a read error. V usage is TRBV4-1 and J usage is TRBJ2-2; the D gene is possibly TRBD2 (5 bases). The CDR3 is made up of 14 amino acids. Germline V gene lookup returns CDR1 MGHRA and CDR2 YSYEKL. For the CDR3, the DNA is TGCGCCAGCAGCCAAAACGGGAACGCCGGGGAGCTGTTTTTC. This translates into CASSQNGNAGELFF.

This chain connects TRBV11-2 to TRBJ2-7, with D unclear. In germline, CDR1 is SGHAT, CDR2 FQNNGV. This CDR3 region has 14 residues. Deletions cut 11 bases from V and 3 bases from J, with 20 bases between. CDR3 DNA sequence: TGTGCCGGCACCCTAGGGTACGAGGACTACGAGCAGTACTTC. Translation: CAGTLGYEDYEQYF.

The CDR3 loop reads CNVALAGGGNKQFF. The CDR3 coding sequence is TGCAATGTTGCCCTAGCGGGAGGCGGAAATAAGCAGTTCTTC. V gene TRBV29-1 combines with J gene TRBJ2-1, with 11 bases aligning to TRBD2. This CDR3 spans 14 amino acids. Germline V gene lookup returns CDR1 SQVTM and CDR2 ANQGSEA.

This clonotype came up many times. This chain connects TRBV6-6 to TRBJ2-2, with 9 positions matching TRBD1. V lost 0 bases to trimming and J lost 5 bases; unmatched junction nucleotides: 4. CDR3 length: 16 residues. From germline, CDR1 is MNHNY and CDR2 SVGAGI (reference sequence). This chain's CDR3 is CASSYSGTGWTGELFF. In DNA, the CDR3 is TGTGCCAGCAGTTACTCGGGGACAGGGTGGACCGGGGAGCTGTTTTTT.

Comment on this clonotype: Relative to the germline gene, one junction end is altered; a read error may explain this. The chain carries TRBV6-2 or TRBV6-3 and TRBJ2-3; 7 nucleotides agree with TRBD1. This CDR3 is 15 amino acids long. Germline V lookup: CDR1 MNHEY, CDR2 SVGEGT. Written as DNA, the CDR3 is TGTACCAGCAGCAAGGACAGGACCTACATAGATACGCAGTATTTT. Translating it yields CTSSKDRTYIDTQYF.

Notes on this clonotype: A junction end diverges from the germline sequence, so it may reflect a read error. The V and J genes are TRBV29-1 and TRBJ1-1, with D hard to call. Germline CDR1 SQVTM, CDR2 ANQGSEA. This CDR3 has 14 residues. Written as DNA, the CDR3 is TGTAGCGCCTTCAGCGTGGAGACGAACACTGAAGCTTTCTTT. It translates to CSAFSVETNTEAFF.

This clonotype has only one observation. The chain couples TRBV5-1 to TRBJ1-2; D is undetermined. Trimming shortened V by 1 base and J by 4 bases, and 11 bases separated the two germline ends. Germline CDR1 reads SGHRS; CDR2 reads YFSETQ. The CDR3 consists of 14 residues. The CDR3 DNA reads as TGCGCCAGCAGCTTGACACAGTCCGTCTATGGCTACACCTTC. It codes for CASSLTQSVYGYTF.

Note on this clonotype: The conserved phenylalanine or tryptophan normally closing the CDR3 is absent here, so this likely arose from a read error. The chain uses TRBV12-3 or TRBV12-4 and TRBJ1-4; D unresolved. V dropped 5 bases and J dropped 5 bases, with 12 bases sitting between them. This CDR3 contains 14 residues. In nucleotides, the CDR3 is TGTGCCAGCAGTAACCCCCCCATCAATGAAAAACTGTTTTAT. Translation: CASSNPPINEKLFY.